Listed here is a single T cell receptor (beta chain). Its specificity is not known. This entry belongs to a study of cytomegalovirus exposure and HLA in healthy donors. Findings and caveats of the study: Researchers reportedly found TCR beta sequences accurately predicted most subjects' HLA-A and HLA-B alleles. In a later analysis, at a false discovery rate of 0.05, over 15,000 TCR beta sequences were associated with HLA alleles. Upon later analysis, TCR association rates were observed to vary by HLA locus, being highest for DRB1 and lowest for HLA-C.

With 60 Vbeta and 13 Jbeta primers, the PCR was carried out. Using immunoSEQ multiplex PCR, the repertoire was profiled, and TCRdb retains in-frame clones only, with some absent. The sample has about 170,000 clones; 75% to 90% are singletons. The germline V gene has CDR1 LNHDA and CDR2 SQIVND (reference sequence). The J segment lost 12 bases and the V segment lost 5 bases, leaving 12 bases of the junction unmatched. The CDR3 spans 13 residues. The J gene is TRBJ1-1, the V gene TRBV19, with 7 nucleotides matching TRBD1. The receptor's source is a woman aged 50 to 60 in good health and CMV-seropositive. Sequences were obtained from PBMCs. CDR3 sequence: CASSAKDRHGSFF. As DNA, the CDR3 is TGTGCCAGTAGTGCCAAGGACAGGCATGGATCTTTCTTT.